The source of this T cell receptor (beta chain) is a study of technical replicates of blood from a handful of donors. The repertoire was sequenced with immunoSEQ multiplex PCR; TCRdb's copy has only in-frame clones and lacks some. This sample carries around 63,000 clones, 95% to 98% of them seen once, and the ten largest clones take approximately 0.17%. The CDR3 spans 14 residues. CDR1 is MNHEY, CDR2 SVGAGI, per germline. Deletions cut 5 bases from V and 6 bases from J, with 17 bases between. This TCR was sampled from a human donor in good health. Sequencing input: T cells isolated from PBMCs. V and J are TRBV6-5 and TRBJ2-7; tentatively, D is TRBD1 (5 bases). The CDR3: CASSRQTDSAEQYF. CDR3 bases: TGTGCCAGCAGTCGGCAGACAGATTCCGCCGAGCAGTACTTC.